These 29 T cell receptor beta chains came from one sample sequenced in a study of T cells after posttransplantation cyclophosphamide. Assay: immunoSEQ multiplex PCR; the TCRdb copy retains only in-frame clones and omits some. This sample has about 66,000 clones; about 94% occur once, and the top ten carry approximately 2.7%. Sequenced sample: PBMCs. These receptors came from a woman in her 30s in good health and a related stem cell transplant donor.

The genes are TRBV7-6 and TRBJ1-2; 7 positions match TRBD1. Per germline, CDR1 SGHVS and CDR2 FNYEAQ. Trimming cost V 1 base and J 7 bases; bases outside gene matches: 3. The CDR3 totals 13 residues. The CDR3: CASSLVSGGGYTF. CDR3 nucleotide sequence: TGTGCCAGCAGCTTAGTTTCAGGGGGTGGCTACACCTTC.

The CDR3 protein is CASSYPRTGQGNYGYTF. CDR3 in DNA: TGTGCCAGCAGCTACCCCCGGACAGGCCAGGGTAACTATGGCTACACCTTC. The chain carries TRBV7-2 and TRBJ1-2, with 7 positions matching TRBD1. With V trimmed by 4 bases and J by 1 base, 12 bases remained unmatched. Germline V gives CDR1 SGHTA, CDR2 FQGNSA. This CDR3 is built from 17 residues.

This chain joins TRBV7-9 and TRBJ1-1, with D perhaps matching TRBD1 (5 bases). V lost 4 bases and J 3 bases, leaving 9 bases between the germline ends. The CDR3 covers 13 residues. Germline CDR1 is SEHNR and CDR2 is FQNEAQ (reference sequence). CDR3 amino acids: CASSSRADTEAFF. In DNA form, the CDR3 reads TGTGCCAGCAGCTCCAGGGCCGACACTGAAGCTTTCTTT.

The rearrangement joins TRBV23-1 to TRBJ2-7; no firm D call. TRBV23-1 is given ORF status, its function remaining uncertain. The CDR3 covers 12 residues. V lost 0 bases, J lost 4 bases, and 4 bases lay in between. The CDR3 nucleotides are TGCGCCAGCAGTCAATCTGGATACGAGCAGTACTTC. Translated: CASSQSGYEQYF.

The rearrangement uses TRBV7-7 and TRBJ2-5; D may be TRBD1 or TRBD2 (5 bases each). V dropped 4 bases and J dropped 5 bases, with 14 bases sitting between them. Germline V lookup: CDR1 SSHAT, CDR2 FNYEAQ (reference sequence). The CDR3 totals 14 residues. The CDR3 sequence is CASSSNPGLETQYF. The CDR3 region has the DNA TGTGCCAGCAGCTCTAACCCGGGGCTGGAGACCCAGTACTTC.

This chain uses TRBV5-1 with TRBJ1-6; D gene ambiguous. The CDR3 extends over 15 amino acids. V lost 5 bases and J lost 0, with 9 bases in between. Germline CDR1 reads SGHRS; CDR2 reads YFSETQ. The CDR3 loop is CASSFESSYNSPLHF. The CDR3, as DNA: TGCGCCAGCAGTTTCGAGAGCTCCTATAATTCACCCCTCCACTTT. The full variable domain, completed using reference TRBV5-1 and TRBJ1-6, is KAGVTQTPRYLIKTRGQQVTLSCSPISGHRSVSWYQQTPGQGLQFLFEYFSETQRNKGNFPGRFSGRQFSNSRSEMNVSTLELGDSALYLCASSFESSYNSPLHFGNGTRLTVT.

The genes are TRBV7-9 and TRBJ2-6; possible D gene TRBD1, 6 bases. Looked up from germline, CDR1 is SEHNR and CDR2 is FQNEAQ (reference sequence). The CDR3 covers 15 residues. Trimming removed 2 bases from V and 2 bases from J, with 7 bases in between. DNA of the CDR3: TGTGCCAGCAGCTTACCAGGGGCTGGGGCCAACGTCCTGACTTTC. It encodes CASSLPGAGANVLTF.

The chain joins TRBV6-4 to TRBJ2-3, with 12 bases lining up with TRBD1. Per the germline V gene, CDR1 is MRHNA and CDR2 is SNTAGT. Trimming removed 2 bases from V and 4 bases from J; junction bases left unmatched: 1. The CDR3 is 15 residues long. The CDR3 protein is CASSDGTGGADTQYF. CDR3 in DNA: TGTGCCAGCAGTGACGGGACAGGGGGCGCAGATACGCAGTATTTT.

By share, this clone ranks as medium-sized. The genes are TRBV18 and TRBJ1-4; D not resolved. CDR1 and CDR2 from the germline V gene are KGHSH and LQKENI. The CDR3 has 13 amino acids. Trimming cost V 2 bases and J 6 bases, with 7 bases left between them. The CDR3 bases are TGTGCCAGCTCACCAGGGCGGGATGAAAAACTGTTTTTT. Translated: CASSPGRDEKLFF. The whole variable domain, filled in from reference TRBV18 and TRBJ1-4, reads NAGVMQNPRHLVRRRGQEARLRCSPMKGHSHVYWYRQLPEEGLKFMVYLQKENIIDESGMPKERFSAEFPKEGPSILRIQQVVRGDSAAYFCASSPGRDEKLFFGSGTQLSVL.

The chain carries TRBV2 and TRBJ2-1; 10 nucleotides agree with TRBD2. Trimming removed 6 bases from V and 5 bases from J; junction bases left unmatched: 10. CDR3 length: 16 amino acids. Germline CDR1 and CDR2: SNHLY and FYNNEI. The CDR3 nucleotides read TGTGCCAGCAGACCAAAACTAGCGGGGTCGGACAATGAGCAGTTCTTC. Protein product: CASRPKLAGSDNEQFF.

This rearrangement joins TRBV18 to TRBJ1-5; 8 nucleotides align to TRBD1. Germline CDR1 is KGHSH and CDR2 is LQKENI. V shed 4 bases and J 6 bases; nucleotides not matched to a gene: 2. The CDR3 has 13 residues. The CDR3 loop reads CASSLDRGQPQHF. In nucleotides, the CDR3 is TGTGCCAGCTCACTTGACAGGGGTCAGCCCCAGCATTTT.

This chain links TRBV7-2 with TRBJ1-1; 7 nucleotides align to TRBD1. CDR3 length: 16 residues. V lost 6 bases and J lost 2; bases outside the gene matches: 12. CDR1 is SGHTA and CDR2 is FQGNSA in the germline V gene. The DNA for the CDR3 is TGTGCCAGCAGTCCCGACAGGGCTTTCATTAACACTGAAGCTTTCTTT. Its translation is CASSPDRAFINTEAFF.

The rearrangement uses TRBV27 and TRBJ2-1, with a weak D call TRBD2 (5 bases). This CDR3 comprises 15 residues. Deletions cut 7 bases from V and 0 bases from J, with 13 bases between. CDR1 and CDR2 from the germline V gene are MNHEY and SMNVEV (reference sequence). CDR3 bases: TGTGCCAGCAACCTGAGAGGGAGCTCCTACAATGAGCAGTTCTTC. It yields the protein CASNLRGSSYNEQFF.

This chain links TRBV5-6 with TRBJ1-2; D may be TRBD1 (5 bases). V lost 1 base, J lost 4 bases, and 8 bases lay in between. Germline V gene sequence: CDR1 SGHDT, CDR2 YYEEEE. The CDR3 spans 13 residues. CDR3 nucleotide sequence: TGTGCCAGCAGCTTGAGGCAGGGCTATGGCTACACCTTC. It translates to CASSLRQGYGYTF. Complete variable domain (other parts from reference TRBV5-6 and TRBJ1-2): DAGVTQSPTHLIKTRGQQVTLRCSPKSGHDTVSWYQQALGQGPQFIFQYYEEEERQRGNFPDRFSGHQFPNYSSELNVNALLLGDSALYLCASSLRQGYGYTFGSGTRLTVV.

The chain uses TRBV9 and TRBJ2-3; tentatively, D is TRBD2 (7 bases). The CDR3 consists of 16 residues. In germline, CDR1 is SGDLS, CDR2 YYNGEE. V lost 0 bases and J lost 3, with 14 bases in between. The CDR3 loop is CASSVDPGGRTDTQYF. The CDR3 bases are TGTGCCAGCAGCGTAGATCCGGGGGGCCGGACAGATACGCAGTATTTT.

V is TRBV19 and J is TRBJ2-3, with D possibly TRBD2 on 6 matching bases. V was cut by 7 bases and J by 2 bases, with 16 bases left in between. Looked up from germline, CDR1 is LNHDA and CDR2 is SQIVND (reference sequence). The length of the CDR3 is 15 residues. This chain's CDR3 is CASTPWAGTTDTQYF. CDR3 bases: TGTGCCAGTACCCCGTGGGCGGGGACCACAGATACGCAGTATTTT.

The chain recombines TRBV4-3 with TRBJ2-3; D remains ambiguous. CDR3 length: 15 residues. V dropped 0 bases and J dropped 6 bases, with 13 bases sitting between them. Germline assignment: CDR1 LGHNA and CDR2 YSLEER. The CDR3 bases are TGCGCCAGCAGCCAAGACGGTCGGAGATCGGATACGCAGTATTTT. Its protein is CASSQDGRRSDTQYF.

The rearrangement joins TRBV18 to TRBJ1-3; D possibly corresponds to TRBD1 (5 bases). Deletions cut 6 bases from V and 4 bases from J, with 19 bases between. CDR1 is KGHSH and CDR2 is LQKENI in the germline V gene. The CDR3 totals 16 residues. CDR3 loop: CASSDLGGTYGNTIYF. The CDR3 DNA follows: TGTGCCAGCTCCGACCTCGGGGGAACATACGGAAACACCATATATTTT.

This clone was seen a single time. The chain links TRBV5-1 to TRBJ2-3, with D possibly being TRBD1 (6 bases). This CDR3 has 14 residues. V dropped 6 bases and J dropped 4 bases, with 15 bases sitting between them. Germline CDR1 and CDR2: SGHRS and YFSETQ. CDR3 region: CASTPIAGADTQYF. For the CDR3, the DNA is TGCGCCAGCACCCCCATCGCAGGGGCAGATACGCAGTATTTT.

The J gene is TRBJ1-6, the V gene TRBV4-3; TRBD1 might be the D (6 bases). Per the germline V gene, CDR1 is LGHNA and CDR2 is YSLEER. Deletions cut 2 bases from V and 7 bases from J, with 12 bases between. CDR3 length equals 15 residues. CDR3 coding DNA: TGCGCCAGCAGCCAACAACAGGGTGCGAATTCACCCCTCCACTTT. It specifies CASSQQQGANSPLHF.

The chain has TRBV6-1 and TRBJ2-5; maybe TRBD2 (6 bases). V gave up 3 bases and J gave up 7 bases, with 12 bases separating them. This CDR3 region has 13 residues. The germline V gene has CDR1 MNHNS and CDR2 SASEGT. The DNA of the CDR3 is TGTGCCAGCAGTGACGGGAGCCGCGGGACCCAGTACTTC. It is translated as CASSDGSRGTQYF.

This rearrangement joins TRBV9 to TRBJ2-5, with D hard to call. Germline CDR1 reads SGDLS; CDR2 reads YYNGEE. This CDR3 has 14 residues. Trimming removed 0 bases at V and 1 base at J, with 7 bases between. CDR3 amino acids: CASSVEGTQETQYF. CDR3 coding DNA: TGTGCCAGCAGCGTAGAAGGTACCCAAGAGACCCAGTACTTC. Drawing the rest from reference TRBV9 and TRBJ2-5, the complete variable domain is DSGVTQTPKHLITATGQRVTLRCSPRSGDLSVYWYQQSLDQGLQFLIQYYNGEERAKGNILERFSAQQFPDLHSELNLSSLELGDSALYFCASSVEGTQETQYFGPGTRLLVL.

The V gene is TRBV6-5, the J gene TRBJ1-1; no clear D gene. This CDR3 has 14 amino acids. V lost 0 bases and J lost 3, with 8 bases in between. The germline gives CDR1 MNHEY, CDR2 SVGAGI. CDR3 amino acids: CASSYSSGYTEAFF. The DNA of the CDR3 is TGTGCCAGCAGTTACTCGAGCGGATACACTGAAGCTTTCTTT.

This clone has only one observation. The V call is TRBV30, the J call TRBJ2-7; unclear D gene. This CDR3 has 12 amino acids. V lost 5 bases, J lost 2 bases, and 10 bases lay in between. CDR1 and CDR2 from the germline V gene are GTSNPN and SVGIG (reference sequence). In DNA form, the CDR3 reads TGTGCCTGGTCCGGCAGTACCTACGAGCAGTACTTC. Protein sequence: CAWSGSTYEQYF.

The V call is TRBV5-6, the J call TRBJ1-1; D may be TRBD1 (5 bases). The V gene lost 4 bases and the J gene lost 6 bases, with 16 bases spanning the gap. The CDR3 spans 14 residues. Germline assignment: CDR1 SGHDT and CDR2 YYEEEE. The CDR3 nucleotides are TGTGCCAGCAGCCCTTCGATCCGGGGGGCTGAAGCTTTCTTT. It encodes CASSPSIRGAEAFF.

V is TRBV12-1 and J is TRBJ1-1. TRBV12-1 is marked as a pseudogene. The CDR3 runs to 18 residues. This CDR3 is CASSFLQKPNNMNTEAFF. Here the CDR3 DNA reads TGTGCCAGCAGCTTTCTACAAAAGCCGAATAACATGAACACTGAAGCTTTCTTT.

V usage is TRBV7-7 and J usage is TRBJ1-1, with no clear D. CDR3 length equals 13 residues. The germline gives CDR1 SSHAT, CDR2 FNYEAQ (reference sequence). Deletions cut 2 bases from V and 2 bases from J, with 6 bases between. The CDR3 loop reads CASSLSKNTEAFF. The DNA of the CDR3 is TGTGCCAGCAGCTTATCAAAAAACACTGAAGCTTTCTTT.

The chain has TRBV5-6 and TRBJ2-7; no clear D gene. CDR3 length: 13 residues. Trimming shortened V by 0 bases and J by 2 bases, and 6 bases separated the two germline ends. The germline CDR1 and CDR2 sequences are SGHDT and YYEEEE. Here the CDR3 reads CASSLAQAYEQYF. The CDR3 DNA sequence: TGTGCCAGCAGCTTGGCCCAAGCCTACGAGCAGTACTTC.

This clone has a handful of counts. The chain recombines TRBV2 with TRBJ1-2; 11 bases fit TRBD1. The CDR3 runs 13 residues. Germline values: CDR1 SNHLY, CDR2 FYNNEI. The junction had 6 bases not matched to a gene; V was cut back by 7 bases and J by 8 bases. DNA for the CDR3: TGTGCCAGCATATGGGACAGGGGGAAAGGCTACACCTTC. Translating it yields CASIWDRGKGYTF.